Below, 9 T cell receptor beta chains from the same sample are listed, as sequenced in a study of cytomegalovirus exposure and HLA in healthy donors. The PCR made use of 60 Vbeta and 13 Jbeta primers. Generated by immunoSEQ multiplex PCR, the TCRdb table keeps only in-frame clones and is missing some. This table holds around 130,000 clones, over 75% found once. The specimen sequenced was PBMCs. The source is a man younger than 35 in good health and CMV-seropositive.

V is TRBV9 and J is TRBJ1-4, with D unresolved. The CDR3 loop spans 15 amino acids. V lost 0 bases and J 5 bases, leaving 11 bases between the germline ends. Germline CDR1 SGDLS, CDR2 YYNGEE. CDR3 nucleotide sequence: TGTGCCAGCAGCGTAGGTACATGGGAGAATGAAAAACTGTTTTTT. Translation gives CASSVGTWENEKLFF.

This chain joins TRBV18 and TRBJ1-5, with 8 bases identical to TRBD1. With V trimmed by 2 bases and J by 3 bases, 6 bases remained unmatched. The CDR3 is 16 amino acids. Germline CDR1 reads KGHSH; CDR2 reads LQKENI. The CDR3 sequence: CASSPGTGNNNQPQHF. CDR3 sequence (DNA): TGTGCCAGCTCACCAGGGACAGGAAATAACAATCAGCCCCAGCATTTT. The complete variable domain, with remaining parts taken from reference TRBV18 and TRBJ1-5, reads NAGVMQNPRHLVRRRGQEARLRCSPMKGHSHVYWYRQLPEEGLKFMVYLQKENIIDESGMPKERFSAEFPKEGPSILRIQQVVRGDSAAYFCASSPGTGNNNQPQHFGDGTRLSIL.

This clone turned up a few times. This chain links TRBV28 with TRBJ1-5; D not certain. V gave up 10 bases and J gave up 3 bases, with 10 bases separating them. Germline CDR1 reads MDHEN; CDR2 reads SYDVKM. The CDR3 runs to 12 residues. The CDR3 DNA reads as TGTGCCATCCGTCTCTCCAATCAGCCCCAGCATTTT. Translating it yields CAIRLSNQPQHF. Full variable domain (outside the CDR3, taken from reference TRBV28 and TRBJ1-5): DVKVTQSSRYLVKRTGEKVFLECVQDMDHENMFWYRQDPGLGLRLIYFSYDVKMKEKGDIPEGYSVSREKKERFSLILESASTNQTSMYLCAIRLSNQPQHFGDGTRLSIL.

The chain joins TRBV11-3 to TRBJ1-4; 9 bases fit TRBD1. CDR3 size: 13 residues. Germline-derived CDR1 and CDR2 are SGHNT and YENEEA. The V and J ends lost 7 bases and 6 bases, in that order; junction bases with no gene match: 3. The CDR3 DNA is TGTGCCAGCACGGGACAGGGTGATGAAAAACTGTTTTTT. Protein product: CASTGQGDEKLFF. The variable domain in full, with the rest retrieved from reference TRBV11-3 and TRBJ1-4, is EAGVVQSPRYKIIEKKQPVAFWCNPISGHNTLYWYLQNLGQGPELLIRYENEEAVDDSQLPKDRFSAERLKGVDSTLKIQPAELGDSAVYLCASTGQGDEKLFFGSGTQLSVL.

The genes are TRBV5-4 and TRBJ2-4; TRBD1 agrees at 7 bases. The V gene end was trimmed by 0 bases and the J gene end by 6 bases; junction bases not matched to a gene: 15. Germline V gene lookup returns CDR1 SGHNT and CDR2 YYREEE (reference sequence). The CDR3 has 18 amino acids. CDR3 DNA: TGTGCCAGCAGCTTGGCGCTTGGGTTGGGACAGAGCGGAAACATTCAGTACTTC. It encodes CASSLALGLGQSGNIQYF.

The gene calls are TRBV29-1 and TRBJ1-1, with 7 bases that match TRBD1. CDR1 and CDR2 from the germline V gene are SQVTM and ANQGSEA. The V segment lost 4 bases and the J segment 0 bases; nucleotides outside the gene matches: 8. CDR3 length: 15 amino acids. The CDR3 DNA follows: TGCAGCGTTGTAGGGGGACAGAACATGAACACTGAAGCTTTCTTT. It translates to CSVVGGQNMNTEAFF. The whole variable domain, filled in from reference TRBV29-1 and TRBJ1-1, reads SAVISQKPSRDICQRGTSLTIQCQVDSQVTMMFWYRQQPGQSLTLIATANQGSEATYESGFVIDKFPISRPNLTFSTLTVSNMSPEDSSIYLCSVVGGQNMNTEAFFGQGTRLTVV.

The rearrangement uses TRBV11-2 and TRBJ2-5; a possible D gene is TRBD2 (6 bases). The CDR3 runs to 16 residues. Germline values: CDR1 SGHAT, CDR2 FQNNGV. The V and J ends lost 1 base and 5 bases respectively, with 17 bases between them. CDR3 bases: TGTGCCAGCAGCTTAGTTTTAGGAGGGGTGGAGGAGACCCAGTACTTC. Translation gives CASSLVLGGVEETQYF.

The table lists this clone with a few counts. The gene calls are TRBV9 and TRBJ1-1; tentatively, D is TRBD1 (6 bases). The CDR3 covers 14 residues. Trimming removed 0 bases from V and 1 base from J, with 7 bases in between. The germline gives CDR1 SGDLS, CDR2 YYNGEE. The CDR3 nucleotides are TGTGCCAGCAGCGTAGGGGACACGAACACTGAAGCTTTCTTT. This gives the protein CASSVGDTNTEAFF.

The chain employs TRBV27 and TRBJ1-1, with 8 bases fitting TRBD1. This CDR3 has 13 residues. Germline V gene lookup returns CDR1 MNHEY and CDR2 SMNVEV (reference sequence). V lost 6 bases to trimming and J lost 5 bases; unmatched junction nucleotides: 5. The CDR3 DNA reads as TGTGCCAGCAGATATACAGGGGGAACTGAAGCTTTCTTT. Translated, it gives CASRYTGGTEAFF.